The T cell receptor (beta chain) under discussion was sequenced for a study of tissue T cells after allogeneic stem cell transplantation. This CDR3 contains 15 residues. V lost 0 bases to trimming and J lost 5 bases, with 11 bases between them. Germline CDR1 and CDR2: KGHPV and FQNQEV (reference sequence). To note about this clone: These gene names are mouse names. The read gets to within 1 residue of the CDR3 end, and the germline J gene fills in the rest.

The repertoire was sequenced with immunoSEQ multiplex PCR; TCRdb's copy has only in-frame clones and lacks some. The sample has approximately 47,000 clones, approximately 73% seen once. Sequencing used sorted cells pooled from one or two spleens. The origin of this receptor is a pool of C57BL/6 mice in good health. The rearrangement joins TRBV26 to TRBJ2-1; possibly TRBD1 for D (5 bases). Incomplete CDR3 DNA: TGTGCCAGCAGTCTGTCCCCAGGGAGAGATGCTGAGCAGTTC. It encodes CASSLSPGRDAEQF. The complete CDR3 reads CASSLSPGRDAEQFF. Using reference TRBV26 and TRBJ2-1 for the parts outside the CDR3, the full variable domain is NSKVIQTPRYLVKGQGQKAKMRCIPEKGHPVVFWYQQNKNNEFKFLINFQNQEVLQQIDMTEKRFSAECPSNSPCSLEIQSSEAGDSALYLCASSLSPGRDAEQFFGPGTRLTVL.